A selection of T cell receptor beta chains follows, all from one sample in a study of CD8+CD57+ T cells in acquired aplastic anemia. Each CDR3 protein is one row after TCRdb ran MiXCR on the reads. Among about 160,000 distinct CDR3 sequences, more than 45% were seen once, and the ten largest hold 2.5% to 4%. Sequencing was done on a sample of sorted CD4+, CD8+, or CD8+CD57+ T cells (not recorded which) from PBMCs. These TCRs come from a human donor with aplastic anemia. The CDR3 runs from the conserved cysteine through the conserved F or W. D genes are given only for firm matches. A clone size is listed for some rows: how often the clone was seen (once, few, many), or a class if it is expanded.

d_gene: TRBD1
v_gene: TRBV6-2/TRBV6-3
j_gene: TRBJ2-7
abundance: .
CDR3nt: TGTGCCAGCAGTAGGGACAGGGTCCTTCTCGAGCAGTGCTTC
CDR3aa: CASSRDRVLLEQCF

d_gene: .
v_gene: TRBV15
j_gene: TRBJ1-5
abundance: many
CDR3nt: TGTGCCACCAGCAGAGAGGGGCAGGGAGGCGGGAAGCCCCAGCATTTT
CDR3aa: CATSREGQGGGKPQHF

d_gene: .
v_gene: TRBV10-3
j_gene: TRBJ1-1
abundance: .
CDR3nt: TGTGCCACCCAGATGGACGGTGGGAACACTGAAGCTTTCTTT
CDR3aa: CATQMDGGNTEAFF

d_gene: TRBD2
v_gene: TRBV15
j_gene: TRBJ2-1
abundance: .
CDR3nt: TGTGCCACCATAAAGGCGGGAGGCTCCTACAATGAGCAGTTCTTC
CDR3aa: CATIKAGGSYNEQFF

d_gene: TRBD2
v_gene: TRBV5-1
j_gene: TRBJ2-3
abundance: .
CDR3nt: TGCGTCAGCAGCTTGCGGCCAGCGGGGGGCCCGCAGGGTACGCAGTATTTT
CDR3aa: CVSSLRPAGGPQGTQYF

d_gene: .
v_gene: TRBV7-2
j_gene: TRBJ1-2
abundance: .
CDR3nt: TGTGCCAGCAGCCCAGGGATAGGGAGAGTCGGCTACACCTTC
CDR3aa: CASSPGIGRVGYTF

d_gene: .
v_gene: TRBV11-3
j_gene: TRBJ2-2
abundance: .
CDR3nt: TGTGCCAGCAGCTTTGGTGAATACGCCGGGGAGCTGTTTTTT
CDR3aa: CASSFGEYAGELFF

d_gene: .
v_gene: TRBV5-6
j_gene: TRBJ2-3
abundance: many
CDR3nt: TGTGCCAGCAGCTTCGTAAGGGGCACAGATACGCAGTATTTT
CDR3aa: CASSFVRGTDTQYF

d_gene: .
v_gene: TRBV20-1
j_gene: TRBJ1-1
abundance: .
CDR3nt: TGCAGTGCTAGCGCAATTGCTTTAGGCGGGGTGAACACTGAAGCTTTCTTT
CDR3aa: CSASAIALGGVNTEAFF

d_gene: .
v_gene: TRBV2
j_gene: TRBJ1-1
abundance: .
CDR3nt: TGTGCCAGCAGTGATATAGGGGGTAAGGACACTGAAGCTTTCTTT
CDR3aa: CASSDIGGKDTEAFF

d_gene: .
v_gene: TRBV7-8
j_gene: TRBJ1-2
abundance: .
CDR3nt: TGTGCCAGCAGCTTAGGCCAGGGGAACACCTTC
CDR3aa: CASSLGQGNTF

d_gene: .
v_gene: TRBV4-2
j_gene: TRBJ1-5
abundance: .
CDR3nt: TGTGCCAGTAGTATTACGCGGGTTGGCCAGCCCCAGCATTTT
CDR3aa: CASSITRVGQPQHF

d_gene: .
v_gene: TRBV6-2/TRBV6-3
j_gene: TRBJ2-7
abundance: many
CDR3nt: TGTGCCAGCGGACAGAGCTCCTACGAGCAGTACTTC
CDR3aa: CASGQSSYEQYF

d_gene: TRBD1
v_gene: TRBV10-3
j_gene: TRBJ1-2
abundance: once
CDR3nt: TGTGCCATCAGCGGGACAGAACCCTCTCGGGGCTACACCTTC
CDR3aa: CAISGTEPSRGYTF

d_gene: .
v_gene: TRBV19
j_gene: TRBJ1-5
abundance: few
CDR3nt: TGTGCCCGAGGTTGGGGGGTCAATCAGCCCCAGCATTTT
CDR3aa: CARGWGVNQPQHF